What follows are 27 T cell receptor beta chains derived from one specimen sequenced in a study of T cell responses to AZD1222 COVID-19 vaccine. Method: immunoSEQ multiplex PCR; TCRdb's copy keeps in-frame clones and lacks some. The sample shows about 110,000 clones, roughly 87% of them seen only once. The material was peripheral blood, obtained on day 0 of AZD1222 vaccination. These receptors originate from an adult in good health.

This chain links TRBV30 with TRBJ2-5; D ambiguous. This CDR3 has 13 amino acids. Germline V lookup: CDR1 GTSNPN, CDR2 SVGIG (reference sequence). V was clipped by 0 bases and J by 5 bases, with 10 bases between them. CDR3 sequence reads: CAWSVGGLETQYF. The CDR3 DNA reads TGTGCCTGGAGTGTAGGTGGGCTGGAGACCCAGTACTTC.

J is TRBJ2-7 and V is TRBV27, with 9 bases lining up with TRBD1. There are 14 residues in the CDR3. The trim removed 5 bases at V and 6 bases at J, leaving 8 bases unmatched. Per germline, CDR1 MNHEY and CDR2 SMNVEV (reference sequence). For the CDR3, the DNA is TGTGCCAGCAGTATCACAGGGGGCGTTCCCGAGCAGTACTTC. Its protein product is CASSITGGVPEQYF.

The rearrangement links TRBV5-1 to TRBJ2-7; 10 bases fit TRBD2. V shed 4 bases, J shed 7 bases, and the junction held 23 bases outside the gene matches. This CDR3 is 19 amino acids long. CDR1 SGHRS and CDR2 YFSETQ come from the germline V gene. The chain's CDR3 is CASSPWGTSAFVTEGEQYF. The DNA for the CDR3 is TGCGCCAGCAGCCCCTGGGGGACTAGCGCCTTTGTAACCGAAGGGGAGCAGTACTTC.

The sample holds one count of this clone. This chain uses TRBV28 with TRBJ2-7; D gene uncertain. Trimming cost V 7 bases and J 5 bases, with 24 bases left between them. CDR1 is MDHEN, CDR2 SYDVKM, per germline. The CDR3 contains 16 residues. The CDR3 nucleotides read TGTGCCAGCACCCCCACTGTGGGTACCCCAGCTCACGAGCAGTACTTC. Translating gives CASTPTVGTPAHEQYF.

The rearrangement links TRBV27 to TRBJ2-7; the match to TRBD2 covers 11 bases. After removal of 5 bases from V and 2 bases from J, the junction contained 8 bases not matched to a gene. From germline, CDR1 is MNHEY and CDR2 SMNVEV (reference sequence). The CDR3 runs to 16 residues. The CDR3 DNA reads TGTGCCAGCAGTCCGTCGTTGGGACTAGCGGCCTACGAGCAGTACTTC. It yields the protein CASSPSLGLAAYEQYF.

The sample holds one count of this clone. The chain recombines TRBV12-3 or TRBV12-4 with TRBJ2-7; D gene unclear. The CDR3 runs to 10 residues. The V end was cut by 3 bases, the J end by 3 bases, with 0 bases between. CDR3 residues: CASSFYEQYF. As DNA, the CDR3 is TGTGCCAGCAGTTTCTACGAGCAGTACTTC.

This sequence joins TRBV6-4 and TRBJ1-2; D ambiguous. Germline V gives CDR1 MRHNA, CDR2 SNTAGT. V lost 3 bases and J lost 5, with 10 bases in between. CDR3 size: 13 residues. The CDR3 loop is CASSEDGIYGYTF. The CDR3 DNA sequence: TGTGCCAGCAGTGAGGACGGTATTTATGGCTACACCTTC.

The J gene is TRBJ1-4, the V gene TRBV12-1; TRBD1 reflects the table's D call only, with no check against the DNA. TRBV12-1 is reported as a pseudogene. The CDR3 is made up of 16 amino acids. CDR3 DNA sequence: TGTGCCAGCAGCTCCGGGACAGGCAGAGGGATCGAAAAACTGTTTTTT. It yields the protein CASSSGTGRGIEKLFF.

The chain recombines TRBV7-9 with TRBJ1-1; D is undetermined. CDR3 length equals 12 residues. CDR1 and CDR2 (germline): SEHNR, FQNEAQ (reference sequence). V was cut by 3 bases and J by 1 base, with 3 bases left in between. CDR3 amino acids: CASSFKNTEAFF. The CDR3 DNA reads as TGTGCCAGCAGCTTTAAGAACACTGAAGCTTTCTTT.

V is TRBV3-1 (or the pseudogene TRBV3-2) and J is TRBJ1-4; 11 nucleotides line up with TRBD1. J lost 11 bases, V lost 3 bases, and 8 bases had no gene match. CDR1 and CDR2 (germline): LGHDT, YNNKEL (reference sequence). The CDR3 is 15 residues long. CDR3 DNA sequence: TGTGCCAGCAGCCAGGAGGGACAGGGGGTATGGAAACTGTTTTTT. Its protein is CASSQEGQGVWKLFF.

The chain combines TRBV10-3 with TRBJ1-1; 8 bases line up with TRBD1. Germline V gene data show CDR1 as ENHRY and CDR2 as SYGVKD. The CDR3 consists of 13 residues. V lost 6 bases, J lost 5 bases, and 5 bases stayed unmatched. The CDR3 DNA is TGTGCCATCAGGGACAGGGAGGGGACTGAAGCTTTCTTT. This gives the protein CAIRDREGTEAFF.

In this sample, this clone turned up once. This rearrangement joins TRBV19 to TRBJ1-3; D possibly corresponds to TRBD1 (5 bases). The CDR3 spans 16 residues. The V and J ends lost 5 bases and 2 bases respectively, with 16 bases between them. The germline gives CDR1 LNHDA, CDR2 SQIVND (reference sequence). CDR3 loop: CASSLGPYATGNTIYF. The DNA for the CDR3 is TGTGCCAGTAGTTTGGGGCCATATGCCACTGGAAACACCATATATTTT.

CDR3 coding DNA: TGTGCCAGTAGTCGATACAGGGGTACTGAAGCTTTCTTT. Translating gives CASSRYRGTEAFF. The chain recombines TRBV19 with TRBJ1-1; the match to TRBD1 covers 7 bases. The CDR3 contains 13 residues. The germline CDR1 and CDR2 sequences are LNHDA and SQIVND (reference sequence). J lost 5 bases, V lost 5 bases, and 5 bases had no gene match. Full variable domain (rest looked up from reference TRBV19 and TRBJ1-1): DGGITQSPKYLFRKEGQNVTLSCEQNLNHDAMYWYRQDPGQGLRLIYYSQIVNDFQKGDIAEGYSVSREKKESFPLTVTSAQKNPTAFYLCASSRYRGTEAFFGQGTRLTVV.

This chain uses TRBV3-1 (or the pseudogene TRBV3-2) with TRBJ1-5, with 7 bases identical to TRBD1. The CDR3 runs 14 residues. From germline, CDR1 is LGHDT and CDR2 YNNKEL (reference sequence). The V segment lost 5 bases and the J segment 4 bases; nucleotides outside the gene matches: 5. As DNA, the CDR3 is TGTGCCAGCAGCTATGGGACAGTTAATCAGCCCCAGCATTTT. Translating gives CASSYGTVNQPQHF.

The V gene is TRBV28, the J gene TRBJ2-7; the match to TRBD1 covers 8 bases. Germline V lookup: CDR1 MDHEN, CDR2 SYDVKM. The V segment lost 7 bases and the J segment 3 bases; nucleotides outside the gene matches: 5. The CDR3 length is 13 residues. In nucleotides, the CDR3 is TGTGCCAGCACCTCCGGGACAGGCTACGAGCAGTACTTC. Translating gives CASTSGTGYEQYF.

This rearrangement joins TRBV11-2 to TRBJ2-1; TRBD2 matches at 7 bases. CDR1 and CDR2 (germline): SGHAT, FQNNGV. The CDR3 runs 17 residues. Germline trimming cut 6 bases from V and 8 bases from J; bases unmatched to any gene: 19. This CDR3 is CASSFSNPTSRIDEQFF. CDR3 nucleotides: TGTGCCAGCAGTTTTTCCAACCCGACTAGCCGGATCGATGAGCAGTTCTTC.

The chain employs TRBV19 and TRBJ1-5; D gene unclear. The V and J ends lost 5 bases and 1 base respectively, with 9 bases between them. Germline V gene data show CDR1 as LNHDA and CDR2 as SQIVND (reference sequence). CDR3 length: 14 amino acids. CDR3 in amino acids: CASSFLGSNQPQHF. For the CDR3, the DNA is TGTGCCAGTAGTTTCCTCGGGAGCAATCAGCCCCAGCATTTT.

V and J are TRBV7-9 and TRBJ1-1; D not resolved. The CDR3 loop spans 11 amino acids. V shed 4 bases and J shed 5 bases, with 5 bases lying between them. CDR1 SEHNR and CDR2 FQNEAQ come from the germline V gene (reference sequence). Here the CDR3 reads CASSSMTEAFF. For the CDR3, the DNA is TGTGCCAGCAGCTCAATGACTGAAGCTTTCTTT.

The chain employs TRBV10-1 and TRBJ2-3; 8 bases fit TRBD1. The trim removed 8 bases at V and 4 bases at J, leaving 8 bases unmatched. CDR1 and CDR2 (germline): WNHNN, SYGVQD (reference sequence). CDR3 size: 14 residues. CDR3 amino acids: CASVLGQEADTQYF. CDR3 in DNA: TGCGCCAGCGTCCTGGGACAGGAGGCAGATACGCAGTATTTT.

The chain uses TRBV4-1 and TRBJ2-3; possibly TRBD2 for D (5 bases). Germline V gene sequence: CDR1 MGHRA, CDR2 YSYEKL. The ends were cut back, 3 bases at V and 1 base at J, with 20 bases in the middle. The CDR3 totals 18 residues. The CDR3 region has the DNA TGCGCCAGCAGCCAGATGCATCGTCGGGGATCGGGCACAGATACGCAGTATTTT. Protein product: CASSQMHRRGSGTDTQYF.

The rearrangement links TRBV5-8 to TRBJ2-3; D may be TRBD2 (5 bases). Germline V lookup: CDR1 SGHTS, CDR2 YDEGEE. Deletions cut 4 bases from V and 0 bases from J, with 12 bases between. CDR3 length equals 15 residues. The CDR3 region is CASSQDRTSTDTQYF. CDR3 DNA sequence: TGTGCCAGCAGCCAGGACCGGACTAGCACAGATACGCAGTATTTT.

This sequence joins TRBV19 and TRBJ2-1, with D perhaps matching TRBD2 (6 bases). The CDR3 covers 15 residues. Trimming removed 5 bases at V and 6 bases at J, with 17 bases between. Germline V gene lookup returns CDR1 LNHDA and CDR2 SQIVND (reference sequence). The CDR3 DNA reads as TGTGCCAGTAGTGCCCTCCCTCCTAGCGCCAATGAGCAGTTCTTC. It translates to CASSALPPSANEQFF.

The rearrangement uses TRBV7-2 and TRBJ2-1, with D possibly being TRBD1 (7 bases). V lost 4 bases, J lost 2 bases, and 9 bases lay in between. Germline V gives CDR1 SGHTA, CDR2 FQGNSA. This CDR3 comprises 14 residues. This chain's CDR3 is CASSSGGPYNEQFF. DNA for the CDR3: TGTGCCAGCAGCTCAGGGGGGCCCTACAATGAGCAGTTCTTC.

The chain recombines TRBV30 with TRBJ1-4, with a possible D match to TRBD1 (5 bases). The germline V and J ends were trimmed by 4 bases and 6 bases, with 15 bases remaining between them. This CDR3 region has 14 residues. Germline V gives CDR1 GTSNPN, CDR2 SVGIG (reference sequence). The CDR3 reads CAWNQAARDEKLFF. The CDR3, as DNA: TGTGCCTGGAACCAAGCTGCCAGGGATGAAAAACTGTTTTTT.

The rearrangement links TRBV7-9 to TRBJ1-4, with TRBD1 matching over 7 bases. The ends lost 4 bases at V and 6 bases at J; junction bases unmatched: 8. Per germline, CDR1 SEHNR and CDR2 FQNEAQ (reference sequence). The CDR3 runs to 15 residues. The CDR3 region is CASSSGGTAYEKLFF. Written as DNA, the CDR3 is TGTGCCAGCAGCTCTGGGGGGACAGCATATGAAAAACTGTTTTTT.

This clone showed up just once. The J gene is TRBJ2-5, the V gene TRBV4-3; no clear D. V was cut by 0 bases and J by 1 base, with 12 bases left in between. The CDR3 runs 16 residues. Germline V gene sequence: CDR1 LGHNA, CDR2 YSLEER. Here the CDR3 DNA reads TGCGCCAGCAGCCAAGATCGGGCAGACTTCCAAGAGACCCAGTACTTC. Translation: CASSQDRADFQETQYF.

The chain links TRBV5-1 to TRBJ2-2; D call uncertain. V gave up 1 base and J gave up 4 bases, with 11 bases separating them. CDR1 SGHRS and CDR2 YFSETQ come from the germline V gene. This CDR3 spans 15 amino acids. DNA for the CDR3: TGCGCCAGCAGCTTGTGGGCAGGAGCCACCGGGGAGCTGTTTTTT. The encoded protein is CASSLWAGATGELFF.